Following are 10 T cell receptor beta chains from one sample sequenced in a study of CD8 T cells in Susac syndrome (dated by TCRdb to the late 2010s). The library was obtained by the immunoSEQ multiplex PCR assay. RNA was extracted with the RNeasy kit and roughly 0.45 to 1 ug was reverse transcribed using random hexamers. TCRdb trimmed public reads at Q25 via fastp, called clones via MiXCR and kept in-frame beta chains. Records with the same CDR3 protein are collapsed into one entry carrying the most frequent genes and DNA. This sample holds over 140,000 distinct CDR3 sequences; around 93% were observed only once. More than 0.11% of the sample belongs to the ten largest clones. What was sequenced was CD4+ T cells from PBMCs. The receptors were gathered from a human donor with Susac syndrome.

The chain employs TRBV25-1 and TRBJ2-2, with 12 nucleotides matching TRBD2. This CDR3 is built from 16 residues. In germline, CDR1 is MGHDK, CDR2 SYGVNS. The V gene end was trimmed by 5 bases and the J gene end by 1 base; junction bases not matched to a gene: 2. The CDR3 loop reads CASSPSGRGNTGELFF. The CDR3 DNA follows: TGTGCCAGCAGTCCTAGCGGGAGGGGGAACACCGGGGAGCTGTTTTTT.

The V call is TRBV30, the J call TRBJ1-5; a possible D gene is TRBD1 (5 bases). V lost 0 bases and J 5 bases, leaving 11 bases between the germline ends. This CDR3 is 14 amino acids long. CDR1 GTSNPN and CDR2 SVGIG come from the germline V gene (reference sequence). In nucleotides, the CDR3 is TGTGCCTGGAGTGTAGGGGACGCCGATCAGCCCCAGCATTTT. This gives the protein CAWSVGDADQPQHF. The full variable domain, with the rest looked up from reference TRBV30 and TRBJ1-5, is SQTIHQWPATLVQPVGSPLSLECTVEGTSNPNLYWYRQAAGRGLQLLFYSVGIGQISSEVPQNLSASRPQDRQFILSSKKLLLSDSGFYLCAWSVGDADQPQHFGDGTRLSIL.

This sequence joins TRBV5-1 and TRBJ2-3; no clear D. Germline CDR1 and CDR2: SGHRS and YFSETQ. Trimming stripped 0 bases from V and 1 base from J, with 12 bases between. This CDR3 is 16 amino acids long. Here the CDR3 DNA reads TGCGCCAGCAGCTTGGGGGCCCCGTCGGGCACAGATACGCAGTATTTT. Protein: CASSLGAPSGTDTQYF.

The chain is built from TRBV19 and TRBJ2-7; 10 bases align to TRBD2. V gave up 3 bases and J gave up 3 bases; unmatched junction bases: 8. The CDR3 length is 16 residues. Germline CDR1 and CDR2: LNHDA and SQIVND (reference sequence). CDR3 in DNA: TGTGCCAGTAGTATTCGGGCTAGCGGGAGAGGCTACGAGCAGTACTTC. Its protein is CASSIRASGRGYEQYF.

The chain is built from TRBV30 and TRBJ1-5; D is ambiguous. Germline CDR1 reads GTSNPN; CDR2 reads SVGIG (reference sequence). This CDR3 comprises 13 residues. Trimming stripped 2 bases from V and 2 bases from J, with 7 bases between. CDR3 DNA: TGTGCCTGGAGTCGGCAGGGCAATCAGCCCCAGCATTTT. Encoded protein: CAWSRQGNQPQHF.

V is TRBV7-9 and J is TRBJ2-6; D call uncertain. CDR1 SEHNR and CDR2 FQNEAQ come from the germline V gene (reference sequence). Trimming left V 6 bases short and J 0 bases short, with 15 bases between. The CDR3 runs 17 residues. CDR3 in DNA: TGTGCCAGCAGGCCCAAGATCACGAGCTCTGGGGCCAACGTCCTGACTTTC. The encoded protein is CASRPKITSSGANVLTF.

The chain recombines TRBV5-6 with TRBJ2-5; no firm D call. The V end lost 4 bases, the J end lost 1 base, and 14 bases lay between the germline ends. Looked up from germline, CDR1 is SGHDT and CDR2 is YYEEEE. CDR3 length: 15 residues. In DNA form, the CDR3 reads TGTGCCAGCAGCCTTGTGAAGTTGGGCCAAGAGACCCAGTACTTC. Residues: CASSLVKLGQETQYF.

The chain couples TRBV7-9 to TRBJ2-1; 11 bases are shared with TRBD2. Trimming cost V 4 bases and J 3 bases; bases outside gene matches: 5. The CDR3 contains 16 residues. Germline V CDR1 and CDR2: SEHNR, FQNEAQ (reference sequence). For the CDR3, the DNA is TGTGCCAGCAGCTCGTTCGGGACTAGCGGCTACAATGAGCAGTTCTTC. Its translation is CASSSFGTSGYNEQFF.

This chain links TRBV20-1 with TRBJ1-5, with 10 bases identical to TRBD1. Germline values: CDR1 DFQATT, CDR2 SNEGSKA (reference sequence). This CDR3 has 15 residues. The V segment lost 2 bases and the J segment 4 bases; nucleotides outside the gene matches: 5. Written as DNA, the CDR3 is TGCAGTGCTAGAACCGGGACAGGGGCTAATCAGCCCCAGCATTTT. Translating it yields CSARTGTGANQPQHF.

This chain joins TRBV12-3 or TRBV12-4 and TRBJ1-2; TRBD1 is a possible D gene (6 bases). The CDR3 is made up of 12 amino acids. V was shortened by 6 bases and J by 6 bases, with 11 bases between the two germline ends. DNA of the CDR3: TGTGCCAGCAGCCGGACAGAGCATGGCTACACCTTC. As protein: CASSRTEHGYTF.